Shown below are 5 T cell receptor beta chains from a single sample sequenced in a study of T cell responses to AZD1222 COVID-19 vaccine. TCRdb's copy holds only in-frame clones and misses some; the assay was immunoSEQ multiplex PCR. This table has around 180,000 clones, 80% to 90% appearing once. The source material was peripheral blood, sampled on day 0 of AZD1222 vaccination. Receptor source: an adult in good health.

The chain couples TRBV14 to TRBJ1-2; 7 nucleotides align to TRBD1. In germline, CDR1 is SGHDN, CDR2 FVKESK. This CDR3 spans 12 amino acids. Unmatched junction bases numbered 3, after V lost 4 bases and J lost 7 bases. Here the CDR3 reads CASSLGDSGYTF. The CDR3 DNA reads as TGTGCCAGCAGCCTGGGGGACAGTGGCTACACCTTC.

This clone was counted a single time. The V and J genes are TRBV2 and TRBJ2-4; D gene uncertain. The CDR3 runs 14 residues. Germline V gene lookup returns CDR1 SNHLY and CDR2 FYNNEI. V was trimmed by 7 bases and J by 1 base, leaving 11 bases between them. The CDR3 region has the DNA TGTGCCAGCATCGATGTTAAGGCCAAAAACATTCAGTACTTC. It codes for CASIDVKAKNIQYF.

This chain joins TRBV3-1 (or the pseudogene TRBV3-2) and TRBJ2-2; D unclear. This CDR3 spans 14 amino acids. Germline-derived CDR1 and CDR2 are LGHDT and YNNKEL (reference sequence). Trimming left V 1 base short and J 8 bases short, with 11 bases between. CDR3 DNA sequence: TGTGCCAGCAGCCAAGGTGAATCACCAGGGGAGCTGTTTTTT. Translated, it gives CASSQGESPGELFF.

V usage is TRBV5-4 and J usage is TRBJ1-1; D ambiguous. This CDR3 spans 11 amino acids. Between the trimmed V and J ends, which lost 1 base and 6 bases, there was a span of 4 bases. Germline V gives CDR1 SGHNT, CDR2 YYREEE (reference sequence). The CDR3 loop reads CASSLNSEAFF. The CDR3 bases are TGTGCCAGCAGCTTGAATTCTGAAGCTTTCTTT.

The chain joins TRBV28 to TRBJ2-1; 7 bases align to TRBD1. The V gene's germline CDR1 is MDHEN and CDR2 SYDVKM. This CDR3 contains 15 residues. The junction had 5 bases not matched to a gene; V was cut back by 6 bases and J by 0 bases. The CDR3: CASSSTGSSYNEQFF. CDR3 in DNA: TGTGCCAGCAGCTCGACAGGGAGCTCCTACAATGAGCAGTTCTTC.